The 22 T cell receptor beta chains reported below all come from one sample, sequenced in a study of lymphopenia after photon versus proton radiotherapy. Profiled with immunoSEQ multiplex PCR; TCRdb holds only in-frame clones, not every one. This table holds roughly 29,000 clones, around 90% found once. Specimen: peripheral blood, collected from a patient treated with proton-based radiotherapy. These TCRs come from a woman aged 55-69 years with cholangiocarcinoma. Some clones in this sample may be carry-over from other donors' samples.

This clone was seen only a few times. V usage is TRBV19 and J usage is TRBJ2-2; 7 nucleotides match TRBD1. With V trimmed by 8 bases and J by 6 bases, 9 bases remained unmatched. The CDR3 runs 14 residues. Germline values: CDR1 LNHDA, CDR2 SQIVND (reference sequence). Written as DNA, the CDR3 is TGTGCCAGTGACATCACAGGGGTGCCCGGGGAGCTGTTTTTT. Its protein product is CASDITGVPGELFF. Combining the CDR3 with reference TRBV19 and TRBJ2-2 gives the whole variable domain DGGITQSPKYLFRKEGQNVTLSCEQNLNHDAMYWYRQDPGQGLRLIYYSQIVNDFQKGDIAEGYSVSREKKESFPLTVTSAQKNPTAFYLCASDITGVPGELFFGEGSRLTVL.

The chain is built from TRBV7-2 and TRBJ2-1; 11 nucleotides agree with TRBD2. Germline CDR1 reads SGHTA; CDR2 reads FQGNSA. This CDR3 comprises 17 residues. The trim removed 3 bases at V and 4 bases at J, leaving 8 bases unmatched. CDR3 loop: CASSFHYSGGGYNEQFF. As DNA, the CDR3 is TGTGCCAGCAGCTTCCACTATAGCGGGGGGGGTTACAATGAGCAGTTCTTC. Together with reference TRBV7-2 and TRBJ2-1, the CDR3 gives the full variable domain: GAGVSQSPSNKVTEKGKDVELRCDPISGHTALYWYRQSLGQGLEFLIYFQGNSAPDKSGLPSDRFSAERTGGSVSTLTIQRTQQEDSAVYLCASSFHYSGGGYNEQFFGPGTRLTVL.

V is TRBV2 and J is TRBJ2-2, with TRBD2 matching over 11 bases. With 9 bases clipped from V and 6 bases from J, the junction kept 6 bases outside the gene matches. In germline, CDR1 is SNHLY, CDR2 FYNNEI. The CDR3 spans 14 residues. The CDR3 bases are TGTGCCAGTTCGGGACTAGCGGCACCCGGGGAGCTGTTTTTT. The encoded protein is CASSGLAAPGELFF.

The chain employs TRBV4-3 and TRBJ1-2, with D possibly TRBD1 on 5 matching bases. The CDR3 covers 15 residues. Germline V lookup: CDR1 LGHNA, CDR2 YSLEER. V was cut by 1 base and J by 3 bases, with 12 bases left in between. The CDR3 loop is CASSQATDSHYGYTF. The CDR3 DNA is TGCGCCAGCAGCCAAGCAACAGACAGCCACTATGGCTACACCTTC.

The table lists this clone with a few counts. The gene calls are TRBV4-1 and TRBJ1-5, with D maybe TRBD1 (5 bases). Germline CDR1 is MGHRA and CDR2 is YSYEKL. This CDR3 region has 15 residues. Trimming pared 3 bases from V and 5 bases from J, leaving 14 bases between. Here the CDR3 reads CASSQVLGGYQPQHF. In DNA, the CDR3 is TGCGCCAGCAGCCAGGTTCTCGGGGGTTATCAGCCCCAGCATTTT.

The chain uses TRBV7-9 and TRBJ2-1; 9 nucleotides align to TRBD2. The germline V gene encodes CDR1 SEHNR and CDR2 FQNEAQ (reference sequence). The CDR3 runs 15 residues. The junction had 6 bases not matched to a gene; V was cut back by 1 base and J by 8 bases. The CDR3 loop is CASSLGSGRIYEQFF. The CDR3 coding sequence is TGTGCCAGCAGCTTAGGTAGCGGGAGAATCTATGAGCAGTTCTTC.

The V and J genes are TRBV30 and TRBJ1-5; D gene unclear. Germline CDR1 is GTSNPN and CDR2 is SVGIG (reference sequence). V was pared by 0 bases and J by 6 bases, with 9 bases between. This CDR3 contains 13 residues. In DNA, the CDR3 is TGTGCCTGGAGTGTTTTGGGTTCTCAGCCCCAGCATTTT. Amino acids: CAWSVLGSQPQHF.

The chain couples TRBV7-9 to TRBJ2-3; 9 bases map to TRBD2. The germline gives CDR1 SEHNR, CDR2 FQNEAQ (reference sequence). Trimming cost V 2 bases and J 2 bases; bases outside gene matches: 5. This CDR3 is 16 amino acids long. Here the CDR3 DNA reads TGTGCCAGCAGCTTAATCCTAGCGGGGCCCACAGATACGCAGTATTTT. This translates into CASSLILAGPTDTQYF.

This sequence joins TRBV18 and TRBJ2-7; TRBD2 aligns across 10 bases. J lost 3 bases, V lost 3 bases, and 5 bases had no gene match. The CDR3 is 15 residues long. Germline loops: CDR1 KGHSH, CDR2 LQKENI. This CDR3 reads CASSPRTSGYYEQYF. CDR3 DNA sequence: TGTGCCAGCTCACCTCGGACTAGCGGATACTACGAGCAGTACTTC.

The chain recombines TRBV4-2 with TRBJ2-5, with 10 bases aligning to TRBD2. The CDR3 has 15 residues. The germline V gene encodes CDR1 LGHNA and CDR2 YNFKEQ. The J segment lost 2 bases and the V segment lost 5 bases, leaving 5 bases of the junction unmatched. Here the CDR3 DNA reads TGTGCCAGCAGCTTGGTACTAGCGGGGCAAGAGACCCAGTACTTC. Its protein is CASSLVLAGQETQYF.

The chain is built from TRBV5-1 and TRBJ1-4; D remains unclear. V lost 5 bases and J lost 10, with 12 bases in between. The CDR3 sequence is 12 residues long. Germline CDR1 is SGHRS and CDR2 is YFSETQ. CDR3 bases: TGCGCCAGCAGACCGGATGACGGAAAACTGTTTTTT. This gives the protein CASRPDDGKLFF.

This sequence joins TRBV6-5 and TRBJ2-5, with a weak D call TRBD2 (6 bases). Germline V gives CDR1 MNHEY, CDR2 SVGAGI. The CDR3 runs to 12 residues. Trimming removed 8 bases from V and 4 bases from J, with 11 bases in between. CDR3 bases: TGTGCCAGCGGGGAAGCGGGAGAGACCCAGTACTTC. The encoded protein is CASGEAGETQYF.

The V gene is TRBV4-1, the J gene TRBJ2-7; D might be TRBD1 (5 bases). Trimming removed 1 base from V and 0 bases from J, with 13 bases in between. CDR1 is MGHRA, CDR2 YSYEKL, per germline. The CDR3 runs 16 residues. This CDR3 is CASSQGIAGISYEQYF. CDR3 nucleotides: TGCGCCAGCAGCCAAGGAATTGCAGGGATCTCCTACGAGCAGTACTTC.

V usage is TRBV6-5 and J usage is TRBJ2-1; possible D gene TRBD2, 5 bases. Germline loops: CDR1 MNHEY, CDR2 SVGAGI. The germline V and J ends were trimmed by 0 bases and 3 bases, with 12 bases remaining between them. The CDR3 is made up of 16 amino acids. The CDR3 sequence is CASSYSTWEFYNEQFF. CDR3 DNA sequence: TGTGCCAGCAGTTACTCCACATGGGAGTTCTACAATGAGCAGTTCTTC.

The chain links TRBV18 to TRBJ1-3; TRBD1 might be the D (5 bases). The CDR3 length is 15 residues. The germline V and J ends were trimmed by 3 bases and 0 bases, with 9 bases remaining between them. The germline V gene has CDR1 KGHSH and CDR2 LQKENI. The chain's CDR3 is CASSPDRNSGNTIYF. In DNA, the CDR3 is TGTGCCAGCTCACCCGACAGAAACTCTGGAAACACCATATATTTT.

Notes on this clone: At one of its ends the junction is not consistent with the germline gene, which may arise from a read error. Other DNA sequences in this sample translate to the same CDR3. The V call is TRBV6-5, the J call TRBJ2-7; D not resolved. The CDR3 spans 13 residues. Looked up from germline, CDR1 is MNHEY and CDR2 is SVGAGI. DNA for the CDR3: TGTGCTAGCAGAGGTTCCAATTCCTACGAGCAGTACTTC. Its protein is CASRGSNSYEQYF.

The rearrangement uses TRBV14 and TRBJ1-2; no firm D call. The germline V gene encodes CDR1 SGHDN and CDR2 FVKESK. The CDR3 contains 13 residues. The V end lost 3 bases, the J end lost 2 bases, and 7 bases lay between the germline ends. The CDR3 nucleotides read TGTGCCAGCAGCCATACAAGGAACTATGGCTACACCTTC. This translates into CASSHTRNYGYTF.

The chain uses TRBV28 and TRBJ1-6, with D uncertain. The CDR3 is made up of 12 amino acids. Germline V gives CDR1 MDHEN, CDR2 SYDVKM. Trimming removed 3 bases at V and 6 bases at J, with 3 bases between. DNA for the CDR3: TGTGCCAGCAGTTTTCTTAATTCACCCCTCCACTTT. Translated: CASSFLNSPLHF.

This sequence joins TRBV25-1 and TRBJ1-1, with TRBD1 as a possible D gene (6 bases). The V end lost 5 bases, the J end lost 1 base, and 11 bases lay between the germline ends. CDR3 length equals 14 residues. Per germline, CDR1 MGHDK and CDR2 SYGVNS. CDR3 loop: CASSRRGRNTEAFF. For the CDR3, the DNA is TGTGCCAGCAGTCGAAGGGGGAGGAACACTGAAGCTTTCTTT.

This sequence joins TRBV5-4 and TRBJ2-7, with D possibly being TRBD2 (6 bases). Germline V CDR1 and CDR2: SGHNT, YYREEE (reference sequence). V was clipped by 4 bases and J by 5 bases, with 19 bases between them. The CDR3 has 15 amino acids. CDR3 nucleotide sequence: TGTGCCAGCAGCCCGGCCGGGACTTTCATGGACGAGCAGTACTTC. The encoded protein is CASSPAGTFMDEQYF. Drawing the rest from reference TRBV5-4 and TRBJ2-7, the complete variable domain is ETGVTQSPTHLIKTRGQQVTLRCSSQSGHNTVSWYQQALGQGPQFIFQYYREEENGRGNFPPRFSGLQFPNYSSELNVNALELDDSALYLCASSPAGTFMDEQYFGPGTRLTVT.

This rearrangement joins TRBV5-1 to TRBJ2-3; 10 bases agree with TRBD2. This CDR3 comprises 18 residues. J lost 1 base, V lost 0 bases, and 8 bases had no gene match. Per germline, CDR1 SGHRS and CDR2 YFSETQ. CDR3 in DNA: TGCGCCAGCAGCTTGGGCTTGCTAAGCGGGGGGGGCACAGATACGCAGTATTTT. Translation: CASSLGLLSGGGTDTQYF.

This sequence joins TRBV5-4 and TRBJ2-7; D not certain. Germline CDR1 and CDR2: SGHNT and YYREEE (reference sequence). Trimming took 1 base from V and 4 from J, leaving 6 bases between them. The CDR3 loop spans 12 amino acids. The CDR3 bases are TGTGCCAGCAGCTTGACTGGATACGAGCAGTACTTC. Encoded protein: CASSLTGYEQYF. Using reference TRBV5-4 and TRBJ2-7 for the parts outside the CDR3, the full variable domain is ETGVTQSPTHLIKTRGQQVTLRCSSQSGHNTVSWYQQALGQGPQFIFQYYREEENGRGNFPPRFSGLQFPNYSSELNVNALELDDSALYLCASSLTGYEQYFGPGTRLTVT.